The 11 T cell receptor beta chains presented below share a single source sample, sequenced in a study of blood T cell repertoires in COVID-19. TCRdb keeps only in-frame clones here, not all; method: immunoSEQ multiplex PCR. In the table there are 120,000 or so clones, around 83% of which are singletons. The sequenced material came from peripheral blood. These receptor sequences come from a man older than 75 with active or convalescent COVID-19.

The chain carries TRBV2 and TRBJ2-1, with a possible D match to TRBD2 (5 bases). From germline, CDR1 is SNHLY and CDR2 FYNNEI. CDR3 length equals 15 residues. Trimming left V 5 bases short and J 0 bases short, with 11 bases between. DNA for the CDR3: TGTGCCAGCAGTCAGGAGCGGACCTCCTACAATGAGCAGTTCTTC. This gives the protein CASSQERTSYNEQFF.

This clone has a handful of counts. The chain combines TRBV7-2 with TRBJ1-3, with D uncertain. This CDR3 contains 14 residues. Germline V gene data show CDR1 as SGHTA and CDR2 as FQGNSA. Trimming took 2 bases from V and 3 from J, leaving 8 bases between them. The CDR3 DNA follows: TGTGCCAGCAGCTTAATGGGCTTTGGAAACACCATATATTTT. Translating it yields CASSLMGFGNTIYF.

This rearrangement joins TRBV7-2 to TRBJ1-1; 7 nucleotides align to TRBD1. V gave up 2 bases and J gave up 6 bases; unmatched junction bases: 9. The CDR3 has 15 residues. Germline CDR1 is SGHTA and CDR2 is FQGNSA. DNA for the CDR3: TGTGCCAGCAGCTTAATGATTGGACAGGTCTCTGAAGCTTTCTTT. This encodes CASSLMIGQVSEAFF.

In this sample, this clone turned up a few times. The rearrangement uses TRBV9 and TRBJ1-3; a possible D gene is TRBD1 (6 bases). The germline V and J ends were trimmed by 0 bases and 3 bases, with 10 bases remaining between them. Germline V CDR1 and CDR2: SGDLS, YYNGEE. CDR3 length equals 15 residues. The CDR3: CASSVGVGGGNTIYF. The CDR3 DNA sequence: TGTGCCAGCAGCGTAGGGGTAGGGGGTGGAAACACCATATATTTT.

J is TRBJ1-5 and V is TRBV5-4; 8 bases match TRBD1. Germline assignment: CDR1 SGHNT and CDR2 YYREEE (reference sequence). V dropped 3 bases and J dropped 9; count of bases not matched to a gene: 14. This CDR3 is 16 amino acids long. CDR3 residues: CASSYRGAGVTRPQHF. In DNA, the CDR3 is TGTGCCAGCAGCTACAGGGGGGCAGGGGTCACCCGGCCCCAGCATTTT.

The rearrangement links TRBV30 to TRBJ1-5; perhaps TRBD1 as D (5 bases). CDR3 length: 13 amino acids. Trimming took off 3 bases at V and 4 bases at J, with 10 bases between the two ends. Germline V gene lookup returns CDR1 GTSNPN and CDR2 SVGIG (reference sequence). CDR3 loop: CAWSPEGNQPQHF. The DNA for the CDR3 is TGTGCCTGGAGCCCGGAGGGGAATCAGCCCCAGCATTTT.

The rearrangement links TRBV6-2 or TRBV6-3 to TRBJ1-1; 10 bases fit TRBD1. V lost 5 bases, J lost 6 bases, and 9 bases stayed unmatched. Looked up from germline, CDR1 is MNHEY and CDR2 is SVGEGT. The CDR3 is 15 residues long. Here the CDR3 DNA reads TGTGCCAGCAGTCCCCTCGGACAGGGGGAAGCTGAAGCTTTCTTT. It translates to CASSPLGQGEAEAFF.

The chain links TRBV7-2 to TRBJ2-4, with D perhaps TRBD2 (5 bases). The CDR3 has 18 amino acids. Germline V gene sequence: CDR1 SGHTA, CDR2 FQGNSA. Trimming took 1 base from V and 1 from J, leaving 17 bases between them. The CDR3: CASSLDSYGDGAKNIQYF. The CDR3 nucleotides read TGTGCCAGCAGCTTAGATAGTTACGGGGATGGTGCCAAAAACATTCAGTACTTC.

The rearrangement links TRBV28 to TRBJ1-4; 8 bases fit TRBD1. The junction had 6 bases not matched to a gene; V was cut back by 3 bases and J by 6 bases. The CDR3 totals 15 residues. The germline V gene encodes CDR1 MDHEN and CDR2 SYDVKM. The CDR3 sequence is CASSFPTGGDEKLFF. DNA for the CDR3: TGTGCCAGCAGTTTTCCCACAGGGGGAGATGAAAAACTGTTTTTT.

This clone has only one observation. This chain uses TRBV7-8 with TRBJ1-1; TRBD1 matches 7 bases. After removal of 4 bases from V and 0 bases from J, the junction contained 8 bases not matched to a gene. The length of the CDR3 is 16 residues. Germline lookup yields CDR1 SGHVS and CDR2 FQNEAQ. Here the CDR3 DNA reads TGTGCCAGCAGCTCATTTACGACAGGGATGAACACTGAAGCTTTCTTT. Its protein product is CASSSFTTGMNTEAFF.

The V gene is TRBV3-1 (or the pseudogene TRBV3-2), the J gene TRBJ2-2, with TRBD1 identical over 9 bases. Germline trimming cut 7 bases from V and 1 base from J; bases unmatched to any gene: 7. This CDR3 has 16 amino acids. CDR1 is LGHDT and CDR2 is YNNKEL in the germline V gene (reference sequence). This chain's CDR3 is CASTPWDRENTGELFF. CDR3 nucleotide sequence: TGTGCCAGCACCCCTTGGGACAGGGAGAACACCGGGGAGCTGTTTTTT.